The rows below give T cell receptor beta chains drawn from one sample of a study of cytomegalovirus exposure and HLA in healthy donors. Here immunoSEQ multiplex PCR was the method, and the copy in TCRdb shows in-frame clones only, minus some. The data contain roughly 150,000 clones, approximately 73% of them singletons. Sequencing was done on a sample of PBMCs. These receptors all come from a woman aged 18-29 years in good health and CMV-seropositive. Each CDR3 is given with its conserved first and last residue. A D gene is named only where the DNA matches it firmly. Some rows have no size entry. The others give once, few or many, or a class for an expanded clone.

clone_size,j_call,cdr3_length,d_call,v_call,cdr3_nt,cdr3_aa
NA,TRBJ2-7,15,NA,TRBV19,TGTGCCAGTAGTAACCGGGACAACCGCTTCTACGAGCAGTACTTC,CASSNRDNRFYEQYF
few,TRBJ1-6,17,TRBD1,TRBV30,TGTGCCTGGAGTGAAAAAACCGGGACAGGGGGGAATTCACCCCTCCACTTT,CAWSEKTGTGGNSPLHF
few,TRBJ1-6,15,TRBD1,TRBV19,TGTGCCAGTAGTATAGTGGGGACAGCGAATTCACCCCTCCACTTT,CASSIVGTANSPLHF
once,TRBJ2-2,13,TRBD1,TRBV7-2,TGTGCCAGCAGCCCCTCGACAGGGATGGAGCTGTTTTTT,CASSPSTGMELFF
many,TRBJ2-5,16,TRBD2,TRBV7-8,TGTGCCAGCAGCGCGCCGGGACTAGCGGGAGGGGAGACCCAGTACTTC,CASSAPGLAGGETQYF
NA,TRBJ1-2,15,NA,TRBV6-1,TGTGCCAGCAGACTGGCTGACAGGAGCTTCGAGGGCTACACCTTC,CASRLADRSFEGYTF
NA,TRBJ2-5,14,TRBD2,TRBV5-4,TGTGCCAGCAGCTTGTTCGGGGGGGGAGAGACCCAGTACTTC,CASSLFGGGETQYF
NA,TRBJ2-3,16,TRBD1,TRBV9,TGTGCCAGCAGCTCCACCGGGACAGGGACCGGTGATACGCAGTATTTT,CASSSTGTGTGDTQYF
NA,TRBJ2-1,15,NA,TRBV4-3,TGCGCCAGCAGCCAAGACTTAGGCAGGAACAATGAGCAGTTCTTC,CASSQDLGRNNEQFF
NA,TRBJ2-3,16,TRBD2,TRBV28,TGTGCCAGCAGCCCCGCGGGACTAGGAAGCACAGATACGCAGTATTTT,CASSPAGLGSTDTQYF
few,TRBJ1-4,14,NA,TRBV7-9,TGTGCCAGCGGGAGACCTTCAACTAATGAAAAACTGTTTTTT,CASGRPSTNEKLFF
NA,TRBJ2-3,13,NA,TRBV6-4,TGTGCCAGCAGTCGGGGGGCAGCAGATACGCAGTATTTT,CASSRGAADTQYF
NA,TRBJ1-6,12,TRBD1,TRBV27,TGTGGGGGACAGCTCTATAATTCACCCCTCCACTTT,CGGQLYNSPLHF
NA,TRBJ2-5,16,TRBD2,TRBV19,TGTGCCAGTAGTAGACCGGGACTAGCGGTCCAAGAGACCCAGTACTTC,CASSRPGLAVQETQYF
NA,TRBJ1-2,13,NA,TRBV7-6,TGTGCCAGCAGCTTAGAGACATTTCGTGGCTACACCTTC,CASSLETFRGYTF
NA,TRBJ2-3,15,TRBD2,TRBV7-2,TGTGCCAGCACCCTACTAGCGGGGGGCACAGATACGCAGTATTTT,CASTLLAGGTDTQYF
NA,TRBJ1-2,15,NA,TRBV7-9,TGTGCCAGCAGCTTAGCAGGGGTCGGTGACTATGGCTACACCTTC,CASSLAGVGDYGYTF
once,TRBJ1-2,14,NA,TRBV18,TGTGCCAGCTCACCGGACAGCACTAACTATGGCTACACCTTC,CASSPDSTNYGYTF
NA,TRBJ2-7,12,NA,TRBV11-2,TGTGCCAGCAGGGGGGGTCCTTACGAGCAGTACTTC,CASRGGPYEQYF
NA,TRBJ1-1,16,NA,TRBV6-5,TGTGCCAGCAGTTATAAGCAGGGCTCAATGAACACTGAAGCTTTCTTT,CASSYKQGSMNTEAFF
few,TRBJ1-4,16,NA,TRBV7-9,TGTGCCAGCAGCTTAATGGTAGCGGAAGAGGGTGAAAAACTGTTTTTT,CASSLMVAEEGEKLFF
few,TRBJ1-1,13,NA,TRBV4-3,TGCGCCAGCAGCCAAGATCGCGTCGCTGAAGCTTTCTTT,CASSQDRVAEAFF
NA,TRBJ1-1,15,NA,TRBV6-5,TGTGCCAGCAGTTACTCCAACACATTGAACACTGAAGCTTTCTTT,CASSYSNTLNTEAFF
few,TRBJ1-3,14,TRBD1,TRBV27,TGTGCCAGCAGTTTACTTGGGACAGGGAACACCATATATTTT,CASSLLGTGNTIYF
NA,TRBJ1-4,16,TRBD1,TRBV10-3,TGTGCCATCAGTGAGACTTCGGGACAGGGAGGTGAAAAACTGTTTTTT,CAISETSGQGGEKLFF
few,TRBJ1-6,13,TRBD1,TRBV6-1,TGTGCCAGCCGGGACAGGGAAAATTCACCCCTCCACTTT,CASRDRENSPLHF
NA,TRBJ2-3,15,NA,TRBV6-1,TGTGCCAGCAGTGATGAGCACCAGGGCACAGATACGCAGTATTTT,CASSDEHQGTDTQYF
NA,TRBJ1-1,15,NA,TRBV5-1,TGCGCCAGCAGCCCCAGGGGCGGCGTGAACACTGAAGCTTTCTTT,CASSPRGGVNTEAFF
NA,TRBJ2-7,13,TRBD2,TRBV14,TGTGCCAGCAGCCCTGTTAGCGGGGGTGAGCAGTACTTC,CASSPVSGGEQYF
NA,TRBJ2-5,14,NA,TRBV5-4,TGTGCCAGCAGCTTCTTGACCGAGGGAGAGACCCAGTACTTC,CASSFLTEGETQYF
once,TRBJ2-7,13,NA,TRBV5-6,TGTGCCAGTAGCTTTCCCCATAGCTACGAGCAGTACTTC,CASSFPHSYEQYF
NA,TRBJ1-1,16,NA,TRBV4-3,TGCGCCAGCAGCCAAGATTTCCAGGGATGGGACACTGAAGCTTTCTTT,CASSQDFQGWDTEAFF
NA,TRBJ2-5,14,NA,TRBV18,TGTGCCAGCTCGTTTGACAGTCTCCAAGAGACCCAGTACTTC,CASSFDSLQETQYF
NA,TRBJ1-2,13,NA,TRBV6-6,TGTGCCAGCAGTTTTTCCACTAGTGAGGGCTACACCTTC,CASSFSTSEGYTF
NA,TRBJ1-1,18,NA,TRBV15,TGTGCCACCAGCAGAGATTTGGGGGCAATCAAGCGGAACACTGAAGCTTTCTTT,CATSRDLGAIKRNTEAFF
NA,TRBJ1-2,17,NA,TRBV7-3,TGTGCCAGCAGCTCCCGGGGAGGCAGGGCGGAACATGCGGGCTACACCTTC,CASSSRGGRAEHAGYTF
NA,TRBJ1-2,14,NA,TRBV2,TGTGCCAGCAGTAAGACGCAGGGTCGGGATGGCTACACCTTC,CASSKTQGRDGYTF
NA,TRBJ2-7,15,TRBD1,TRBV7-2,TGTGCCAGCAGGACAAACCCTAGGGGGCACGGCGAGCAGTACTTC,CASRTNPRGHGEQYF
NA,TRBJ1-2,16,TRBD1,TRBV2,TGTGCCAGCAGTGAATTCGGGGGACAGGGGGACTATGGCTACACCTTC,CASSEFGGQGDYGYTF
NA,TRBJ1-2,14,NA,TRBV7-9,TGTGCCAGCAGCCACCTGGGGACTGGCTATGGCTATACCTTC,CASSHLGTGYGYTF
NA,TRBJ2-1,14,TRBD2,TRBV11-2,TGTGCCAGCAGACGGGGGGGTACAAACAATGAGCAGTTCTTC,CASRRGGTNNEQFF
NA,TRBJ2-1,13,TRBD2,TRBV29-1,TGCAGGGTCGGGGGGTCTAGTTACAATGAGCAGTTCTTC,CRVGGSSYNEQFF
NA,TRBJ2-2,18,TRBD2,TRBV4-2,TGTGCCGGCAGCCAACGTTTAGCGGGGGGAACGAACACCGGGGAGCTGTTTTTT,CAGSQRLAGGTNTGELFF
NA,TRBJ2-2,16,NA,TRBV6-5,TGTGCCAGCAGTTACTCAGTCCAGGATGGCACCGGGGAGCTGTTTTTT,CASSYSVQDGTGELFF
NA,TRBJ1-4,16,TRBD1,TRBV25-1,TGTGCCAGCAGGCTCGGACAGGGAGTTGGTAATGAAAAACTGTTTTTT,CASRLGQGVGNEKLFF
once,TRBJ2-3,17,TRBD2,TRBV4-2,TGTGCCAGCAGTCAAGGTGTAGCTAGCGGGAGCACAGATACGCAGTATTTT,CASSQGVASGSTDTQYF
NA,TRBJ2-1,14,NA,TRBV6-5,TGTGCCAGCATCGGCGGGGCCTCCTACAATGAGCAGTTCTTC,CASIGGASYNEQFF
NA,TRBJ2-3,16,NA,TRBV4-3,TGCGCCAGCAGCCAAGATCAGGGGGGCAGCACAGATACGCAGTATTTT,CASSQDQGGSTDTQYF
NA,TRBJ2-1,13,NA,TRBV27,TGTGCCAGCAGTCGACAGGTTCGAAATGAGCAGTTCTTC,CASSRQVRNEQFF
NA,TRBJ2-1,15,TRBD2,TRBV4-3,TGCGCCAGCAGCTACGGGGGGGGGCTTTACAATGAGCAGTTCTTC,CASSYGGGLYNEQFF